This is a list of T cell receptor beta chains from one sample in a study of beta chain features in type 1 diabetes. Here immunoSEQ multiplex PCR was the method, and the copy in TCRdb shows in-frame clones only, minus some. This table holds about 150,000 clones, about 7.3% found once. Sequencing was performed on central memory CD4+ T cells from blood. These receptors were taken from a man younger than 35 in good health. Both conserved end residues are part of each CDR3. The order of the fields is CDR3 protein, D gene, J gene, V gene. A D gene is named only where the DNA matches it firmly.

cdr3_aa: CASSLPGTEAFF; d_call: NA; j_call: TRBJ1-1; v_call: TRBV11-1
cdr3_aa: CAWSVSGLAEETQYF; d_call: TRBD2; j_call: TRBJ2-5; v_call: TRBV30
cdr3_aa: CATSRDPGWGNEQYF; d_call: NA; j_call: TRBJ2-7; v_call: TRBV15
cdr3_aa: CASSQGSGGIVKTQYF; d_call: TRBD1; j_call: TRBJ2-5; v_call: TRBV4-3
cdr3_aa: CASSLLARNEQFF; d_call: NA; j_call: TRBJ2-1; v_call: TRBV11-1
cdr3_aa: CAIGAGEETQYF; d_call: NA; j_call: TRBJ2-5; v_call: TRBV10-3
cdr3_aa: CASSPTGGSSYEQYF; d_call: TRBD2; j_call: TRBJ2-7; v_call: TRBV4-2
cdr3_aa: CASSLQRGGQYF; d_call: TRBD2; j_call: TRBJ2-3; v_call: TRBV28
cdr3_aa: CASVRGATGTGELFF; d_call: NA; j_call: TRBJ2-2; v_call: TRBV6-1
cdr3_aa: CASSPGGLDQPQHF; d_call: NA; j_call: TRBJ1-5; v_call: TRBV5-1
cdr3_aa: CASSLTTPNTEAFF; d_call: NA; j_call: TRBJ1-1; v_call: TRBV27
cdr3_aa: CAWITGGTEAFF; d_call: TRBD1; j_call: TRBJ1-1; v_call: TRBV30
cdr3_aa: CATSRVITGGDQPQHF; d_call: TRBD1; j_call: TRBJ1-5; v_call: TRBV15
cdr3_aa: CASSSRGQGIFYEQYF; d_call: TRBD1; j_call: TRBJ2-7; v_call: TRBV7-2
cdr3_aa: CAIIGDRGANEQFF; d_call: TRBD1; j_call: TRBJ2-1; v_call: TRBV10-3
cdr3_aa: CASSSQGRQGETQYF; d_call: NA; j_call: TRBJ2-5; v_call: TRBV7-9
cdr3_aa: CASSLAGQGYEQYF; d_call: TRBD1; j_call: TRBJ2-7; v_call: TRBV7-9
cdr3_aa: CAISESIAGRENIQYF; d_call: TRBD2; j_call: TRBJ2-4; v_call: TRBV10-3
cdr3_aa: CASSQELGGYGYTF; d_call: NA; j_call: TRBJ1-2; v_call: TRBV4-1
cdr3_aa: CASSVDLWREQYF; d_call: NA; j_call: TRBJ2-7; v_call: TRBV9
cdr3_aa: CASSLVSGPTILYNEQFF; d_call: NA; j_call: TRBJ2-1; v_call: TRBV7-8
cdr3_aa: CASSFIGRGLDTQYF; d_call: TRBD2; j_call: TRBJ2-3; v_call: TRBV5-1
cdr3_aa: CATSRDTGTYEQYF; d_call: NA; j_call: TRBJ2-7; v_call: TRBV15
cdr3_aa: CASSLAPPRGGGLNEQYF; d_call: TRBD2; j_call: TRBJ2-7; v_call: TRBV7-2
cdr3_aa: CASSQQGAQETQYF; d_call: TRBD1; j_call: TRBJ2-5; v_call: TRBV5-4
cdr3_aa: CASSLSAGISYEQYF; d_call: NA; j_call: TRBJ2-7; v_call: TRBV7-3
cdr3_aa: CASSLARDYEQYF; d_call: NA; j_call: TRBJ2-7; v_call: TRBV7-2
cdr3_aa: CSVGRDRSYNEQFF; d_call: TRBD1; j_call: TRBJ2-1; v_call: TRBV29-1
cdr3_aa: CASSFSGGLATYEQYF; d_call: NA; j_call: TRBJ2-7; v_call: TRBV5-1
cdr3_aa: CAWSIEAGNQPQHF; d_call: NA; j_call: TRBJ1-5; v_call: TRBV30
cdr3_aa: CASSPVTGRGAREQYF; d_call: NA; j_call: TRBJ2-7; v_call: TRBV27
cdr3_aa: CASSVGTGQPGELFF; d_call: TRBD1; j_call: TRBJ2-2; v_call: TRBV9
cdr3_aa: CASSVAPLGASEQFF; d_call: NA; j_call: TRBJ2-1; v_call: TRBV9
cdr3_aa: CASSWGGTGNPKETQYF; d_call: TRBD1; j_call: TRBJ2-5; v_call: TRBV5-6
cdr3_aa: CASSLSGGSYNEQFF; d_call: TRBD2; j_call: TRBJ2-1; v_call: TRBV5-4
cdr3_aa: CASSPGTSGYTGELFF; d_call: TRBD2; j_call: TRBJ2-2; v_call: TRBV11-1
cdr3_aa: CASSPSGAYGYGYTF; d_call: NA; j_call: TRBJ1-2; v_call: TRBV4-3
cdr3_aa: CASSFGQGGNQPQHF; d_call: TRBD1; j_call: TRBJ1-5; v_call: TRBV2
cdr3_aa: CAWTRRVRETQYF; d_call: NA; j_call: TRBJ2-5; v_call: TRBV30
cdr3_aa: CASSLGAGPLDTGELFF; d_call: NA; j_call: TRBJ2-2; v_call: TRBV19
cdr3_aa: CASTPGVGVTEAFF; d_call: NA; j_call: TRBJ1-1; v_call: TRBV7-2
cdr3_aa: CASSGRQGADTQYF; d_call: TRBD1; j_call: TRBJ2-3; v_call: TRBV6-1